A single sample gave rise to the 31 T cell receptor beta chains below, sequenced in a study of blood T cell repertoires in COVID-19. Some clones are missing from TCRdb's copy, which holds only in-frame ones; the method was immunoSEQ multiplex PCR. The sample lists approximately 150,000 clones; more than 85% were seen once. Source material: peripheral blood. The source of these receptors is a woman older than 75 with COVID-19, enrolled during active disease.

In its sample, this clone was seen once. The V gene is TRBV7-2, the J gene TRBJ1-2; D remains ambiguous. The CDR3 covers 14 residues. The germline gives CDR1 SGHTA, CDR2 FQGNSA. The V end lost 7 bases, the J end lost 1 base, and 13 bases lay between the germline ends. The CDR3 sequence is CASIEGGLNYGYTF. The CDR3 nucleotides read TGTGCCAGCATCGAAGGAGGCCTTAACTATGGCTACACCTTC.

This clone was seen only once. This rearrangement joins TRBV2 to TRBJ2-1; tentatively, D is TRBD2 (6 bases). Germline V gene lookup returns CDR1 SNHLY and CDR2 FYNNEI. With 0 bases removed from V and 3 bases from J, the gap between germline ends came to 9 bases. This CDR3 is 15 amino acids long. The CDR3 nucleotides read TGTGCCAGCAGTGAAGCGGGAGGCCTCTACAATGAGCAGTTCTTC. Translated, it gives CASSEAGGLYNEQFF.

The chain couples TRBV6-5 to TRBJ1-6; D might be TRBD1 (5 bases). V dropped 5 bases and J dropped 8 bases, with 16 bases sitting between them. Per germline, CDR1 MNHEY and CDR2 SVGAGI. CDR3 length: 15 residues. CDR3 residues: CASSQGPRVYSPLHF. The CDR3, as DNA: TGTGCCAGCAGTCAGGGTCCCCGAGTTTATTCACCCCTCCACTTT.

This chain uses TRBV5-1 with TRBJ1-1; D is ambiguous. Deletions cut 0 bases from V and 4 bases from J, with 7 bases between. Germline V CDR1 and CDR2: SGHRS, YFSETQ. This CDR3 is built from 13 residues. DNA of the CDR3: TGCGCCAGCAGCTTGGAACAGACCACTGAAGCTTTCTTT. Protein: CASSLEQTTEAFF.

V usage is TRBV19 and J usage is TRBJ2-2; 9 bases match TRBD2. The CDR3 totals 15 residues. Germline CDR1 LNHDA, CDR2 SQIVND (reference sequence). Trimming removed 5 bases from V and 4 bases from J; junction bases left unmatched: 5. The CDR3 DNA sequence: TGTGCCAGTAGTCCTTATAGCGGGAGCACCGGGGAGCTGTTTTTT. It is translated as CASSPYSGSTGELFF.

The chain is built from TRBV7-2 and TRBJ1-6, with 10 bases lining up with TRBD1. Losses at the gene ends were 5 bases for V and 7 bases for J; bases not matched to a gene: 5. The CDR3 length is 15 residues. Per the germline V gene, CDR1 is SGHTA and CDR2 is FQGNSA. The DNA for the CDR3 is TGTGCCAGCAGCCCGGGACAGGGGTTGAATTCACCCCTCCACTTT. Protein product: CASSPGQGLNSPLHF.

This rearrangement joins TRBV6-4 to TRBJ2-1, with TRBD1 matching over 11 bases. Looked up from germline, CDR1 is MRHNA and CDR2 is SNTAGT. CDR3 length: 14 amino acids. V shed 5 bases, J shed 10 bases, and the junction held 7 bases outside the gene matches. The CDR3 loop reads CASSPGTGGDEQFF. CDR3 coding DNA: TGTGCCAGCAGTCCCGGGACAGGGGGGGACGAGCAGTTCTTC.

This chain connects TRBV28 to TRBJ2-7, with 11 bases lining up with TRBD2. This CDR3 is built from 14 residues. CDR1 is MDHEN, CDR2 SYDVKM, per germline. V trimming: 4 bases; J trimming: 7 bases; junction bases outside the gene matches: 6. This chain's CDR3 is CASSSTSGIREQYF. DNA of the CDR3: TGTGCCAGCAGTTCGACTAGCGGGATACGGGAGCAGTACTTC.

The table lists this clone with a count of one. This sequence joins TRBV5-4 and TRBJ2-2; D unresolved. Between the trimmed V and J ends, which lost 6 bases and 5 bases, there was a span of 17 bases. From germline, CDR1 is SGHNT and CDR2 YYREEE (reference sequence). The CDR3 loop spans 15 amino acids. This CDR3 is CASTDGSPSTGELFF. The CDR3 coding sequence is TGTGCCAGCACCGACGGGTCCCCTAGTACCGGGGAGCTGTTTTTT.

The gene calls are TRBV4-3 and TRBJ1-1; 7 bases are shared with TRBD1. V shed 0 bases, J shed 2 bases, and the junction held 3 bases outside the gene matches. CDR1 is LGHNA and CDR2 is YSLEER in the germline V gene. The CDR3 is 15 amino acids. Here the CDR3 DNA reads TGCGCCAGCAGCCAAGATTCAGGGGGAAACACTGAAGCTTTCTTT. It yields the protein CASSQDSGGNTEAFF.

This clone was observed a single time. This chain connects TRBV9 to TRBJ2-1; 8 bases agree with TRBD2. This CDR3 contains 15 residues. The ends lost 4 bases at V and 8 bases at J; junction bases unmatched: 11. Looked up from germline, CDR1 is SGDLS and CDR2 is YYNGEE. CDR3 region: CASSPQGLDIDEQFF. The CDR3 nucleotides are TGTGCCAGCAGCCCTCAGGGACTAGATATCGATGAGCAGTTCTTC.

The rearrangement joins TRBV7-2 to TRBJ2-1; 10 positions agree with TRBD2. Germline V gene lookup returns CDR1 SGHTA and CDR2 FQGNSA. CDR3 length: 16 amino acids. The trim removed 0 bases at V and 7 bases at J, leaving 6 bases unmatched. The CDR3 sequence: CASSLAGLAEPNEQFF. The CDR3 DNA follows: TGTGCCAGCAGCTTAGCCGGACTAGCGGAGCCGAATGAGCAGTTCTTC. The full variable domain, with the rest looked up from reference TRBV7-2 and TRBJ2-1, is GAGVSQSPSNKVTEKGKDVELRCDPISGHTALYWYRQSLGQGLEFLIYFQGNSAPDKSGLPSDRFSAERTGGSVSTLTIQRTQQEDSAVYLCASSLAGLAEPNEQFFGPGTRLTVL.

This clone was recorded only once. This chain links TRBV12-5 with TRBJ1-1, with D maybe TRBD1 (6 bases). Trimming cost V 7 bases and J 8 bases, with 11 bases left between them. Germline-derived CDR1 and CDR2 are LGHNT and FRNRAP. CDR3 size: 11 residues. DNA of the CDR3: TGTGCTAGTGTACAGGGCTTCGAAGCTTTCTTT. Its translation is CASVQGFEAFF.

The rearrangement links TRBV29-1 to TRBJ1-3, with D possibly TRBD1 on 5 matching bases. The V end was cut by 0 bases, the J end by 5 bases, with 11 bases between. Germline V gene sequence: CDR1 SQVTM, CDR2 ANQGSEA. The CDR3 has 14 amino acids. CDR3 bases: TGCAGCGTTGAAGATCCAGGGCTGAGAAACACCATATATTTT. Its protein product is CSVEDPGLRNTIYF.

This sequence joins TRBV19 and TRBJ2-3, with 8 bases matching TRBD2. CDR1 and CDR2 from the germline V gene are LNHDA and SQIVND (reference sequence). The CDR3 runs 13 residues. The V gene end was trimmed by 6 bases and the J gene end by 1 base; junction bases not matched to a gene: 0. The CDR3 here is CASRTSGTDTQYF. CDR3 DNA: TGTGCCAGTAGGACTAGCGGCACAGATACGCAGTATTTT.

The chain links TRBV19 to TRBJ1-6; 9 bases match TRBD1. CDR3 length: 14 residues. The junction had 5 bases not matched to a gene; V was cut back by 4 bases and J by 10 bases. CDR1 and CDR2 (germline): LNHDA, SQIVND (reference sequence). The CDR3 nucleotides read TGTGCCAGTAGTACCGGACAGGGGAACTCACCCCTCCACTTT. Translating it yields CASSTGQGNSPLHF.

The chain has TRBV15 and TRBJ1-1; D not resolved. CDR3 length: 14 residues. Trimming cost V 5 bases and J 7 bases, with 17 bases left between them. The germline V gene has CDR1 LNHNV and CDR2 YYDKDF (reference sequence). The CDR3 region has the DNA TGTGCCACCAGCCAGACTAGGGAAGCATTTGAAGCTTTCTTT. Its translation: CATSQTREAFEAFF.

The DNA for the CDR3 is TGTGCCATCAGTGATTTGGGGGGTTACGAGCAGTACTTC. It codes for CAISDLGGYEQYF. This chain connects TRBV10-3 to TRBJ2-7; D might be TRBD2 (6 bases). Germline V CDR1 and CDR2: ENHRY, SYGVKD. V was cut by 3 bases and J by 4 bases, with 10 bases left in between. The CDR3 length is 13 residues.

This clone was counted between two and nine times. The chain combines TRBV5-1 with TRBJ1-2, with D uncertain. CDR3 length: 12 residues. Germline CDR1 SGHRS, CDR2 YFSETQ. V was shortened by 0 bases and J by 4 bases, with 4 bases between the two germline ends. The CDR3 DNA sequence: TGCGCCAGCAGCTTGGACAGCTATGGCTACACCTTC. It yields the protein CASSLDSYGYTF.

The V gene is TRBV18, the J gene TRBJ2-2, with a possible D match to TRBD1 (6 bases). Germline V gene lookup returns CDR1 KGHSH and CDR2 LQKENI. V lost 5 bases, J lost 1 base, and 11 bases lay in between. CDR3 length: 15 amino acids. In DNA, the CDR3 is TGTGCCAGCTCAGTGGACAGACTGAACACCGGGGAGCTGTTTTTT. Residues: CASSVDRLNTGELFF.

The DNA of the CDR3 is TGTGCCAGCAGTGAGGGTAGCGGGAGCTTCGGGTACGAGCAGTACTTC. It encodes CASSEGSGSFGYEQYF. The V call is TRBV6-1, the J call TRBJ2-7; 9 bases line up with TRBD2. The germline V gene has CDR1 MNHNS and CDR2 SASEGT. The length of the CDR3 is 16 residues. The V gene end was trimmed by 3 bases and the J gene end by 4 bases; junction bases not matched to a gene: 10.

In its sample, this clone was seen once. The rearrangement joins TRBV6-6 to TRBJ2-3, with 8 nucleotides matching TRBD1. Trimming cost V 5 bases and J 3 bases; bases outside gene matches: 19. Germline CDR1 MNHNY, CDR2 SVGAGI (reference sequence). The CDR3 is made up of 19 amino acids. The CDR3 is CASSPRQVFAGGRTDTQYF. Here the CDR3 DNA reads TGTGCCAGCAGTCCACGTCAGGTTTTTGCAGGGGGCAGGACAGATACGCAGTATTTT.

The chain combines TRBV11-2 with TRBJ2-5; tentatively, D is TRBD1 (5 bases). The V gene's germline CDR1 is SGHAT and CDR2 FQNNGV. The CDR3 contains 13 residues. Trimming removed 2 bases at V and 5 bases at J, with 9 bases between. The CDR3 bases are TGTGCCAGCAGCTTATTGGGGCTGGAGACCCAGTACTTC. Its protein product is CASSLLGLETQYF. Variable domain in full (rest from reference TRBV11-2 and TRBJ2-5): EAGVAQSPRYKIIEKRQSVAFWCNPISGHATLYWYQQILGQGPKLLIQFQNNGVVDDSQLPKDRFSAERLKGVDSTLKIQPAKLEDSAVYLCASSLLGLETQYFGPGTRLLVL.

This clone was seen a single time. CDR3 bases: TGTGCCAGCTCACCAAATCTGGCCACCGCATCCACCGGGGAGCTGTTTTTT. Its translation: CASSPNLATASTGELFF. The chain joins TRBV18 to TRBJ2-2; D is undetermined. Germline loops: CDR1 KGHSH, CDR2 LQKENI. Trimming took off 2 bases at V and 4 bases at J, with 17 bases between the two ends. CDR3 length: 17 amino acids. Full variable domain (missing parts from reference TRBV18 and TRBJ2-2): NAGVMQNPRHLVRRRGQEARLRCSPMKGHSHVYWYRQLPEEGLKFMVYLQKENIIDESGMPKERFSAEFPKEGPSILRIQQVVRGDSAAYFCASSPNLATASTGELFFGEGSRLTVL.

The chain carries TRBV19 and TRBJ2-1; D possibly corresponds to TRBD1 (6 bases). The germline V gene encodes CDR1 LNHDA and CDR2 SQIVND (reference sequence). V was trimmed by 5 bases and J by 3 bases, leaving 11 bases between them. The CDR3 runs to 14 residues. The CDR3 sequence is CASSVGQYYNEQFF. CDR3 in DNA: TGTGCCAGTAGTGTAGGACAGTACTACAATGAGCAGTTCTTC. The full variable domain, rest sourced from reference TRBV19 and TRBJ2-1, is DGGITQSPKYLFRKEGQNVTLSCEQNLNHDAMYWYRQDPGQGLRLIYYSQIVNDFQKGDIAEGYSVSREKKESFPLTVTSAQKNPTAFYLCASSVGQYYNEQFFGPGTRLTVL.

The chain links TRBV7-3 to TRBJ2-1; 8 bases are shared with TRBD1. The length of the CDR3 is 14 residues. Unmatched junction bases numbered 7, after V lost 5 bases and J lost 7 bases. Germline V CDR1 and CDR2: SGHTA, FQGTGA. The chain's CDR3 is CASSPGQGRNEQFF. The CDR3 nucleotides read TGTGCCAGCAGCCCAGGACAGGGTCGGAATGAGCAGTTCTTC.

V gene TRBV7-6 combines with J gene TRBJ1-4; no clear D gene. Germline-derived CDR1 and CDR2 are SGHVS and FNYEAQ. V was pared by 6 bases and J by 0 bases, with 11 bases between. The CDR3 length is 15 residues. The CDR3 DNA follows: TGTGCCAGCAGACAGACGGATTCAACTAATGAAAAACTGTTTTTT. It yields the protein CASRQTDSTNEKLFF.

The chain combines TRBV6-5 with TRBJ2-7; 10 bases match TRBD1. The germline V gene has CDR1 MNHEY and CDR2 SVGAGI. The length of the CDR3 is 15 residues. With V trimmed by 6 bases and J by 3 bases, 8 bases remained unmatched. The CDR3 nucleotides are TGTGCCAGCAGATCCACCGGGACAGGGGTCTACGAGCAGTACTTC. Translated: CASRSTGTGVYEQYF.

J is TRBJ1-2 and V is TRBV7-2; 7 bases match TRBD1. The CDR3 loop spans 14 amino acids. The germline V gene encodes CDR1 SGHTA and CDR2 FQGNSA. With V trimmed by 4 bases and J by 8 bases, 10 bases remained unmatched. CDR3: CASSSTTGPSGYTF. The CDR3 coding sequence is TGTGCCAGCAGCTCGACGACAGGGCCGTCGGGCTACACCTTC.

CDR3 residues: CASSLTSGQGISAAYEQYF. CDR3 sequence (DNA): TGTGCCAGCAGCTTAACTTCGGGACAGGGAATTTCGGCCGCTTACGAGCAGTACTTC. This sequence joins TRBV7-8 and TRBJ2-7, with 9 bases lining up with TRBD1. V dropped 2 bases and J dropped 4; count of bases not matched to a gene: 18. This CDR3 is 19 amino acids long. Germline assignment: CDR1 SGHVS and CDR2 FQNEAQ. Supplemented by reference TRBV7-8 and TRBJ2-7, the full variable domain reads GAGVSQSPRYKVAKRGQDVALRCDPISGHVSLFWYQQALGQGPEFLTYFQNEAQLDKSGLPSDRFFAERPEGSVSTLKIQRTQQEDSAVYLCASSLTSGQGISAAYEQYFGPGTRLTVT.

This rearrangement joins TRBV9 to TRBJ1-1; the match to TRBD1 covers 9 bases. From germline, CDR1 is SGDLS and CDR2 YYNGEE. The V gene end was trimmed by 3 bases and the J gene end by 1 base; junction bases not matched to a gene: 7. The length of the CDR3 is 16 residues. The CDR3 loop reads CASSARGGQGNTEAFF. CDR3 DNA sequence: TGTGCCAGCAGCGCGCGCGGGGGACAGGGGAACACTGAAGCTTTCTTT.